This TCR beta chain is drawn from a study of blood T cell repertoires in COVID-19. Study at large: Whether acute or convalescent, the COVID-19 samples came from the United States, Italy and Spain. From T cells, B-cell-depleted T cells, or PBMCs came the material, which was cDNA or gDNA.

The data were produced by immunoSEQ multiplex PCR, yet TCRdb's version contains in-frame clones alone and is incomplete. The sample yields about 65,000 clones, roughly four fifths seen once. V lost 6 bases to trimming and J lost 2 bases, with 10 bases between them. CDR1 is MNHEY and CDR2 is SVGAGI in the germline V gene. The length of the CDR3 is 13 residues. The origin of this receptor is an elderly man with acute or convalescent COVID-19. The gene calls are TRBV6-5 and TRBJ2-5; no clear D. The sequencing sample was made of peripheral blood. CDR3: CASRPLLQETQYF. CDR3 in DNA: TGTGCCAGCAGACCACTACTACAAGAGACCCAGTACTTC.